The entry below gives a single TCR beta chain sequence along with its context. As processed by the authors: Nucleated cell number was recorded as an estimate derived from reference gene primer amplification. Assay used: immunoSEQ multiplex PCR; TCRdb lists only in-frame clones, some missing. D and trimming were read from the DNA, whereas the V and J calls and clone size are those reported in that table. Of some 96,000 clones listed, 80% to 95% are singletons. The data stem from a study of blood T cell repertoires in COVID-19. Study in general: The United States, Italy and Spain provided the acute and convalescent COVID-19 samples. Sources were T cells, B-cell-depleted T cells, or PBMCs; the material itself was cDNA or gDNA.

With 5 bases clipped from V and 5 bases from J, the junction kept 10 bases outside the gene matches. Germline lookup yields CDR1 SGHVS and CDR2 FNYEAQ. The CDR3 has 16 amino acids. The chain is built from TRBV7-6 and TRBJ2-1; 9 bases are shared with TRBD1. This clonotype was obtained from a middle-aged man with active COVID-19. Sequencing input: peripheral blood. This chain's CDR3 is CASSPRPGTGNNEQFF. CDR3 DNA: TGTGCCAGCAGCCCAAGACCGGGGACAGGGAACAATGAGCAGTTCTTC.